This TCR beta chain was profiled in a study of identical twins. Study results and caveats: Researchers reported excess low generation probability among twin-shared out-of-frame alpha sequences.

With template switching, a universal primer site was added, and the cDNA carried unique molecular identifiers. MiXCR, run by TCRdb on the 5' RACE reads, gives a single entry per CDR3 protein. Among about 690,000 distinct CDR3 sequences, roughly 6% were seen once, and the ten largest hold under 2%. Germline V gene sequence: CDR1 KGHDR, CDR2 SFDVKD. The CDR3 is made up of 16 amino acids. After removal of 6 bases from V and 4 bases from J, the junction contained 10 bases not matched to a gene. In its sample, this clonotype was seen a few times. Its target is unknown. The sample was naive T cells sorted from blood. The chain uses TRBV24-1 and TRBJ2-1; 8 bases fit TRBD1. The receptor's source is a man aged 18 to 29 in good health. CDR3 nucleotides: TGTGCCACCAGTACAATTGGGACAGGAAAATACAATGAGCAGTTCTTC. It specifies CATSTIGTGKYNEQFF.